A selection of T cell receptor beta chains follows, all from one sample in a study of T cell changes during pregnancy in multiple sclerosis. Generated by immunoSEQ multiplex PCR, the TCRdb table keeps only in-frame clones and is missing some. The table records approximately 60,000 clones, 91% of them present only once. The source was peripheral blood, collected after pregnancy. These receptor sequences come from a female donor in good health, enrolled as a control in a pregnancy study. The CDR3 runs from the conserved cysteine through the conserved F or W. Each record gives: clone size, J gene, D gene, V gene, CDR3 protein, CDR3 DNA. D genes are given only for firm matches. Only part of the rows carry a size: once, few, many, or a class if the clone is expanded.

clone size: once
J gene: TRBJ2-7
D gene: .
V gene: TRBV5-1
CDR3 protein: CASSAGLRSYEQYF
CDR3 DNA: TGCGCCAGCAGCGCGGGACTCCGTTCCTACGAGCAGTACTTC

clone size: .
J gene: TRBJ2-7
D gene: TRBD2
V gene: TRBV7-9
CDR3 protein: CASSSEAGGVDEQYF
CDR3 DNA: TGTGCCAGCAGCTCAGAAGCGGGAGGAGTAGACGAGCAGTACTTC

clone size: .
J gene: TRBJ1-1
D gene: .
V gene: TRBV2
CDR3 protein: CASSRTGVREAFF
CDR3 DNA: TGTGCCAGCAGTCGGACGGGGGTAAGGGAAGCTTTCTTT

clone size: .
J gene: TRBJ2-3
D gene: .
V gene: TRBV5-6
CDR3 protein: CASSLVERPQYF
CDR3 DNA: TGTGCCAGCAGCTTGGTGGAGAGGCCACAGTATTTT

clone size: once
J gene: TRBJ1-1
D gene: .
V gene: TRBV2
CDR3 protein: CASSGNRQDTEAFF
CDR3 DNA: TGTGCCAGCAGTGGGAACAGGCAAGACACTGAAGCTTTCTTT

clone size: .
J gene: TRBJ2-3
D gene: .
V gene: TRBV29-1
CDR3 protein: CSVEEGGARGTQYF
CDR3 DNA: TGCAGCGTTGAAGAGGGAGGCGCAAGGGGTACGCAGTATTTT

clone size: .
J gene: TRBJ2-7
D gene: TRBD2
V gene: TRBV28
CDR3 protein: CASRLGLAESSYEQYF
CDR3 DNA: TGTGCCAGCAGGTTGGGACTAGCGGAGAGCTCCTACGAGCAGTACTTC

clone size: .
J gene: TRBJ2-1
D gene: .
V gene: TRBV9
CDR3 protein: CASSRFAGQQFF
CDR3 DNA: TGTGCCAGCAGCCGGTTTGCGGGTCAGCAGTTCTTC

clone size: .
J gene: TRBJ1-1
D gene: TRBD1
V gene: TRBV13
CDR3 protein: CASSFRGGNTEAFF
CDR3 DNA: TGTGCCAGCAGCTTCAGAGGGGGCAACACTGAAGCTTTCTTT

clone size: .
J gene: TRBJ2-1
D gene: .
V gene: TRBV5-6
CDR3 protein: CASSSSRISYNEQFF
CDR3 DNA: TGTGCCAGCAGCTCCTCTCGTATCTCCTACAATGAGCAGTTCTTC

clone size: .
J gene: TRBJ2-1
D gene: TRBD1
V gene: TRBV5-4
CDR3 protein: CASSTSTGDNEQFF
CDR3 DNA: TGTGCCAGCAGCACTTCGACAGGGGATAATGAGCAGTTCTTC

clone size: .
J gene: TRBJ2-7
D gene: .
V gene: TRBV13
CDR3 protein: CASRSGTNPYEQYF
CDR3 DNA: TGTGCCAGCAGATCCGGGACAAATCCCTACGAGCAGTACTTC

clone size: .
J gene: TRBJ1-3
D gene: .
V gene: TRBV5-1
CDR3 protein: CASKGQTSGNTIYF
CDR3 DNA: TGCGCCAGCAAGGGGCAAACCTCCGGAAACACCATATATTTT

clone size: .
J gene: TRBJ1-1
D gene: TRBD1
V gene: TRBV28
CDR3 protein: CASSTTGENTEAFF
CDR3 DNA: TGTGCCAGCAGTACGACAGGGGAGAACACTGAAGCTTTCTTT

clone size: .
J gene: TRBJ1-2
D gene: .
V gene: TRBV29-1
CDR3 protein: CSAPTANYGYTF
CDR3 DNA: TGCAGCGCCCCGACAGCTAACTATGGCTACACCTTC

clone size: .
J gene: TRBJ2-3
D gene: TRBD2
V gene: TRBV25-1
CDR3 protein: CASSGRLHGDTQYF
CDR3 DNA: TGTGCCAGCAGCGGGAGGCTTCACGGAGATACGCAGTATTTT

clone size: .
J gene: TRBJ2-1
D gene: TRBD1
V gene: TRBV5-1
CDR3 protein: CASSILGQGRNEQFF
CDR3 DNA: TGCGCCAGCAGCATCCTTGGACAGGGACGGAATGAGCAGTTCTTC

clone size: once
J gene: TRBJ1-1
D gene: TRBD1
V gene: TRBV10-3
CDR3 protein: CAISDDRVGNTEAFF
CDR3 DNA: TGTGCCATCAGTGACGACAGGGTGGGGAACACTGAAGCTTTCTTT

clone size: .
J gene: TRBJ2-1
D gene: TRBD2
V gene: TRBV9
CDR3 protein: CASSAAGLAWNEQFF
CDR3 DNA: TGTGCCAGCAGCGCTGCCGGACTAGCGTGGAATGAGCAGTTCTTC

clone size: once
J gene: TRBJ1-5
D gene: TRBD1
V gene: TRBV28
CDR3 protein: CASSRGRGLSNQPQHF
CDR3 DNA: TGTGCCAGCAGTCGAGGAAGGGGGCTTTCCAATCAGCCCCAGCATTTT

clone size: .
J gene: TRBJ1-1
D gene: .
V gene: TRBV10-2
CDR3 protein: CASSERTAQNTEAFF
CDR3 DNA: TGCGCCAGCAGTGAAAGGACAGCCCAGAACACTGAAGCTTTCTTT

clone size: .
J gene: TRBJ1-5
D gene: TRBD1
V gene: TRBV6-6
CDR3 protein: CASTWTGEMGQPQHF
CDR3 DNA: TGTGCCAGCACCTGGACAGGGGAAATGGGTCAGCCCCAGCATTTT

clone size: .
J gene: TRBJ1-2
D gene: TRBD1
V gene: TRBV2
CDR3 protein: CASNMAGGYYGYTF
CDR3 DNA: TGTGCCAGCAACATGGCAGGGGGCTACTATGGCTACACCTTC

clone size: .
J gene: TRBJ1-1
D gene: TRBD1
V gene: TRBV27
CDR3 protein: CASSPGQGTEAFF
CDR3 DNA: TGTGCCAGCAGTCCTGGACAGGGCACTGAAGCTTTCTTT

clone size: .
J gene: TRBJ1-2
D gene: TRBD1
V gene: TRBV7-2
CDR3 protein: CASTTGGGGTSYGYTF
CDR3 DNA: TGTGCCAGCACTACAGGAGGAGGGGGCACAAGCTATGGCTACACCTTC

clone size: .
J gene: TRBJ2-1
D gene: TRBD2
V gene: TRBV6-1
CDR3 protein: CASSEFSGSYNEQFF
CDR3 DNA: TGTGCCAGCAGTGAATTTAGCGGGAGCTACAATGAGCAGTTCTTC

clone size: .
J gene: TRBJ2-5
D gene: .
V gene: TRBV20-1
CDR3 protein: CSASRRETQYF
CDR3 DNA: TGCAGTGCTAGTCGTCGAGAGACCCAGTACTTC

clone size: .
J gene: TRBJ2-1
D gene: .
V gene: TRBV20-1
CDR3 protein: CSRVSYNEQFF
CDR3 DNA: TGCAGTCGGGTGTCTTACAATGAGCAGTTCTTC

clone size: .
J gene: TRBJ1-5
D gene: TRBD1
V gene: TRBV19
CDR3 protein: CASSHTGTAYYRNQPQHF
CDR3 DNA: TGTGCCAGTAGTCATACCGGGACAGCCTACTACCGCAATCAGCCCCAGCATTTT

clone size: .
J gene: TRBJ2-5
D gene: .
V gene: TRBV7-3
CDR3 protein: CASSPGQLGETQYF
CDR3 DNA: TGTGCCAGCAGCCCAGGGCAGCTCGGGGAGACCCAGTACTTC

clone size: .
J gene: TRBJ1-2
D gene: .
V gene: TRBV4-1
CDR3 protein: CASSQSTEANYGYTF
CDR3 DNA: TGCGCCAGCAGCCAAAGTACAGAAGCTAACTATGGCTACACCTTC

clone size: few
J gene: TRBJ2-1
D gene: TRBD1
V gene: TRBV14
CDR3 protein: CASSQRTGGNEQFF
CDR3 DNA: TGTGCCAGCAGCCAAAGGACAGGGGGAAATGAGCAGTTCTTC

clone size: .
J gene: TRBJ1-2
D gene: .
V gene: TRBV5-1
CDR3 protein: CASSLDGPGSYGYTF
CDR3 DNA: TGCGCCAGCAGCTTGGACGGCCCTGGGAGCTATGGCTACACCTTC

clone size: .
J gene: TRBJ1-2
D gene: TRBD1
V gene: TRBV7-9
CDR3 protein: CASSPTGAPYGYTF
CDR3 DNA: TGTGCCAGCAGCCCAACAGGGGCCCCGTATGGCTACACCTTC

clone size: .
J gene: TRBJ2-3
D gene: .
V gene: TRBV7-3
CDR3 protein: CASSLQGGRTDTQYF
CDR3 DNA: TGTGCCAGCAGCTTACAGGGGGGTCGGACAGATACGCAGTATTTT

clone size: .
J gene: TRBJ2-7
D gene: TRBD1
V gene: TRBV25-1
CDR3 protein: CASSDSGQGAFEQYF
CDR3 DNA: TGTGCCAGCAGTGATTCGGGACAGGGGGCTTTTGAGCAGTACTTC

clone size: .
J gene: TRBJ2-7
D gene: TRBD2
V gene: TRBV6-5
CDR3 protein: CASSSLAGGTYEQYF
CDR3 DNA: TGTGCCAGCAGTTCCCTAGCGGGAGGAACCTACGAGCAGTACTTC

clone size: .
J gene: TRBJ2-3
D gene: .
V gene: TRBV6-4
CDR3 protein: CASSAAGTDTQYF
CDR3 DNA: TGTGCCAGCAGTGCGGCAGGGACAGATACGCAGTATTTT

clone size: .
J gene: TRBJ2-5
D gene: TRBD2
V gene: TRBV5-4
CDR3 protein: CASSLELAGLIQETQYF
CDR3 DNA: TGTGCCAGCAGCTTGGAACTAGCGGGACTAATACAAGAGACCCAGTACTTC

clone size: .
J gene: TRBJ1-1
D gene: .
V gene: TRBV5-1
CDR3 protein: CASSYGGGNTEAFF
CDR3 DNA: TGCGCCAGCAGTTATGGCGGGGGGAACACTGAAGCTTTCTTT

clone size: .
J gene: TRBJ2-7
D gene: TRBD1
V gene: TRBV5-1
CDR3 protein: CASKVDRDRVYEQYF
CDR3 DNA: TGCGCCAGCAAAGTAGACCGGGACAGGGTCTACGAGCAGTACTTC

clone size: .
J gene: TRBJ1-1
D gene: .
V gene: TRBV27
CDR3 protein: CASSLVPGLSTEAFF
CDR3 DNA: TGTGCCAGCAGTTTAGTCCCGGGACTTAGCACTGAAGCTTTCTTT

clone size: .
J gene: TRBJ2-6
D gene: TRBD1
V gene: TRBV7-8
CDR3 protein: CASSSDRVGANVLTF
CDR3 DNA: TGTGCCAGCAGCTCAGACAGGGTAGGGGCCAACGTCCTGACTTTC

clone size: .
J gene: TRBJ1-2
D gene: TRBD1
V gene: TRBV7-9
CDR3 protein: CASSLDRAANYGYTF
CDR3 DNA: TGTGCCAGCAGCTTGGACAGGGCCGCTAACTATGGCTACACCTTC

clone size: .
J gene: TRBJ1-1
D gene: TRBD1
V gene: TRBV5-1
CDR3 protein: CASSMTGGNTEAFF
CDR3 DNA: TGCGCCAGCAGCATGACAGGGGGGAACACTGAAGCTTTCTTT

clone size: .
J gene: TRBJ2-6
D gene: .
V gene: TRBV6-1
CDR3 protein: CASRDTFSGANVLTF
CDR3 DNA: TGTGCCAGTAGGGACACCTTCTCTGGGGCCAACGTCCTGACTTTC

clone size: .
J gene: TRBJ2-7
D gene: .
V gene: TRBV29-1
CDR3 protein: CSVGGAYEQYF
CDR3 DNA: TGCAGCGTTGGCGGGGCCTACGAGCAGTACTTC

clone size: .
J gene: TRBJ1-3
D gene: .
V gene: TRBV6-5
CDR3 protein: CASSRTGNTIYF
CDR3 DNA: TGTGCCAGCAGCCGTACTGGAAACACCATATATTTT

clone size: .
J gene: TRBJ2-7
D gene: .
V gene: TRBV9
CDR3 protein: CASSPPEGPYEQYF
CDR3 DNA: TGTGCCAGCAGCCCCCCCGAGGGCCCCTACGAGCAGTACTTC

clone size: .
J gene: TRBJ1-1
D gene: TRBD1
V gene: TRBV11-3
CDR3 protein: CASSLDRTGARTEAFF
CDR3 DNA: TGTGCCAGCAGCTTAGACCGGACAGGAGCAAGGACTGAAGCTTTCTTT

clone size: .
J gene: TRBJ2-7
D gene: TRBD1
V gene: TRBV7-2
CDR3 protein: CASSSDRGFYEQYF
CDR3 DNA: TGTGCCAGCAGCTCCGACAGGGGTTTCTACGAGCAGTACTTC

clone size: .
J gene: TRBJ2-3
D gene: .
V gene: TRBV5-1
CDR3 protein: CASSPAGAERTDTQYF
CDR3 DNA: TGCGCCAGCAGCCCGGCTGGCGCTGAGAGGACAGATACGCAGTATTTT

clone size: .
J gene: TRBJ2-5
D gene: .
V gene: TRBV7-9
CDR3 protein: CASSLSEGGPQETQYF
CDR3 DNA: TGTGCCAGCAGCTTAAGCGAGGGGGGGCCTCAGGAGACCCAGTACTTC

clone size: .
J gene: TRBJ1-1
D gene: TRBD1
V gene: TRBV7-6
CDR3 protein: CASSLGQGTEAFF
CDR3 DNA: TGTGCCAGCAGCTTAGGACAGGGCACTGAAGCTTTCTTT

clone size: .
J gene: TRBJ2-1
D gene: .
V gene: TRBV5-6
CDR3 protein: CASSLIFGGAEQFF
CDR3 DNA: TGTGCCAGCAGCTTGATCTTCGGGGGAGCTGAGCAGTTCTTC

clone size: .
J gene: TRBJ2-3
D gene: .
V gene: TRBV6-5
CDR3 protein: CASSLRKPGTDTQYF
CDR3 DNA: TGTGCCAGCAGTCTCCGAAAGCCGGGCACAGATACGCAGTATTTT

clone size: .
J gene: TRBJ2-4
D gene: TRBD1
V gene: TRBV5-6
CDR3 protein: CASSIRTGRIQYF
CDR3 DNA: TGTGCCAGCAGCATTCGGACAGGGCGCATTCAGTACTTC

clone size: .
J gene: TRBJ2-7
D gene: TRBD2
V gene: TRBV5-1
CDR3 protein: CASSLVIAGSYEQYF
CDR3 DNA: TGCGCCAGCAGCTTGGTGATAGCGGGAAGCTACGAGCAGTACTTC

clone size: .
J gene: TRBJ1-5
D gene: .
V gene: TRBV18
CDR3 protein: CASSRQGGNQPQHF
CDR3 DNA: TGTGCCAGCTCACGCCAGGGTGGCAATCAGCCCCAGCATTTT